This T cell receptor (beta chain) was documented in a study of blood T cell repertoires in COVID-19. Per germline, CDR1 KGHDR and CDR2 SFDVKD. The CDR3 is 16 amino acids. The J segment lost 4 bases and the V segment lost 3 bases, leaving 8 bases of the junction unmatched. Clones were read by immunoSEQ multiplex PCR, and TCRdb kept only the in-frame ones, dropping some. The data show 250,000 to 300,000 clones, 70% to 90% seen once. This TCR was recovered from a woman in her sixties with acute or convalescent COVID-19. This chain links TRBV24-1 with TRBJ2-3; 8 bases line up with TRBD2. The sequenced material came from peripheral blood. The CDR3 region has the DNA TGTGCCACCAGTGATGTCGGGAGGGCCAGCGCAGATACGCAGTATTTT. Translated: CATSDVGRASADTQYF.